Reported below is one T cell receptor (beta chain). Its antigen is unknown. The record originates from a study of OX40 agonist ivuxolimab in advanced cancers. Looking at the study overall: Recorded diagnoses for dose-escalation patients were hepatocellular carcinoma, melanoma, renal cell or head and neck cancer. Study-wide results and limits: Compared with CD4+, CD8+ T cells on average had more expanded clones. CD4+ and CD8+ blood T cells expanded clonally by week 6 at 0.1 to 3.0 mg/kg.

Profiling relied on immunoSEQ multiplex PCR, and the TCRdb table lists in-frame clones only, not all of them. Counted here are 70,000 to 90,000 clones, roughly 84% occurring once; the ten biggest clones make up about 7.3%. The CDR3 contains 11 residues. Germline V gene data show CDR1 as MNHEY and CDR2 as SVGAGI. V gave up 0 bases and J gave up 7 bases, with 1 base separating them. V gene TRBV6-5 combines with J gene TRBJ2-1; D not certain. This TCR was sampled from an adult with an advanced solid tumor such as melanoma, head and neck, liver or kidney cancer. Sequencing was performed on CD4+ or CD8+ T cells sorted from blood, taken in a trial of the OX40 agonist ivuxolimab. The CDR3 DNA follows: TGTGCCAGCAGTTACTCGAATGAGCAGTTCTTC. Translation gives CASSYSNEQFF.